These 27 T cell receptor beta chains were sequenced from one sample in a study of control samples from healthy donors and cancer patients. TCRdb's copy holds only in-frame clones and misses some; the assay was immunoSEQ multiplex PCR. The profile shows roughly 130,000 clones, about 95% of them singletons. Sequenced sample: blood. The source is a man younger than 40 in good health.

The CDR3 coding sequence is TGTGCCAGCAGTTACTCGAGACGGGGGAAATTCTACGAGCAGTACTTC. Translating it yields CASSYSRRGKFYEQYF. This sequence joins TRBV6-5 and TRBJ2-7; D is possibly TRBD2 (6 bases). This CDR3 comprises 16 residues. The V end was cut by 0 bases, the J end by 3 bases, with 15 bases between. Per germline, CDR1 MNHEY and CDR2 SVGAGI.

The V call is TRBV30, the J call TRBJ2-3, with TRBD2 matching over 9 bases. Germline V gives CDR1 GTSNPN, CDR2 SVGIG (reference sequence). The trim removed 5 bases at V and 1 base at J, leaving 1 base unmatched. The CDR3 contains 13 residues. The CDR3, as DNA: TGTGCCTGGGAGCGGGGGGGCACAGATACGCAGTATTTT. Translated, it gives CAWERGGTDTQYF.

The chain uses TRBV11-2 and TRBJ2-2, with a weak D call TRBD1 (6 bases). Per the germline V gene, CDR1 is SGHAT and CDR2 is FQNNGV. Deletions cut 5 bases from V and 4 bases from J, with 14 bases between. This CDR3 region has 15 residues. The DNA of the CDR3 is TGTGCCAGCAGCCTACTCCCCAGGGGCACCGGGGAGCTGTTTTTT. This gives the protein CASSLLPRGTGELFF. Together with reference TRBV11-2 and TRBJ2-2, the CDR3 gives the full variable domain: EAGVAQSPRYKIIEKRQSVAFWCNPISGHATLYWYQQILGQGPKLLIQFQNNGVVDDSQLPKDRFSAERLKGVDSTLKIQPAKLEDSAVYLCASSLLPRGTGELFFGEGSRLTVL.

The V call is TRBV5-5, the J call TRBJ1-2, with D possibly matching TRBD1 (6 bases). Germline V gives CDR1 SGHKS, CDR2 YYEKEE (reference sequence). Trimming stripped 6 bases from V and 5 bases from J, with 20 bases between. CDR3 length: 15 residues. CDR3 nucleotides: TGTGCCAGCATCCCAGTTGGGGGGGCCGGTTATGGCTACACCTTC. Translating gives CASIPVGGAGYGYTF.

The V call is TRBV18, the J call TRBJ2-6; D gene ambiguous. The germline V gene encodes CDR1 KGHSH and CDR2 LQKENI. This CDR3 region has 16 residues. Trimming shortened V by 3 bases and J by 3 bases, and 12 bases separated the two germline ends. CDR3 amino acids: CASSPWPFNGANVLTF. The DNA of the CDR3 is TGTGCCAGCTCACCTTGGCCGTTCAATGGGGCCAACGTCCTGACTTTC.

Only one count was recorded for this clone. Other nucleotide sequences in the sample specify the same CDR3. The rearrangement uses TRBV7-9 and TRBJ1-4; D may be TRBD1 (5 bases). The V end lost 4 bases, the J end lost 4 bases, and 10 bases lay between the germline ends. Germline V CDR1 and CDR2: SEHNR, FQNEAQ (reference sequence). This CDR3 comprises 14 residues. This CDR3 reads CASSSDRGNEKLFF. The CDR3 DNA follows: TGTGCCAGCAGCTCCGACAGAGGTAATGAAAAACTGTTTTTT. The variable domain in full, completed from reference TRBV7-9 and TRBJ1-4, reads DTGVSQNPRHKITKRGQNVTFRCDPISEHNRLYWYRQTLGQGPEFLTYFQNEAQLEKSRLLSDRFSAERPKGSFSTLEIQRTEQGDSAMYLCASSSDRGNEKLFFGSGTQLSVL.

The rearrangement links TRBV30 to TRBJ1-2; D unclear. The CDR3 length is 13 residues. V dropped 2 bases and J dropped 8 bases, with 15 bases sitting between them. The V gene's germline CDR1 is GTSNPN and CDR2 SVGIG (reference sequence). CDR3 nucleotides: TGTGCCTGGAGTCCTAGCGGGCAGCTAGGCTACACCTTC. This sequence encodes CAWSPSGQLGYTF.

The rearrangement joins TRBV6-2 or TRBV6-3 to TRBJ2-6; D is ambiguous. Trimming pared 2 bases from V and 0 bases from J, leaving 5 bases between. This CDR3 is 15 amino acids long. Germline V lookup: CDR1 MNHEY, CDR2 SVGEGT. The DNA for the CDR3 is TGTGCCAGCAGTTACACCGTCTCTGGGGCCAACGTCCTGACTTTC. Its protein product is CASSYTVSGANVLTF.

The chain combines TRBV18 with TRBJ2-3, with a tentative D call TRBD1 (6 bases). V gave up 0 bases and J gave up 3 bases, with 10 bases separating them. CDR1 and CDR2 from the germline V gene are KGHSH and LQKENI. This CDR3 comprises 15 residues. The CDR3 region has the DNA TGTGCCAGCTCACCACCGGGGGCAGGGACAGATACGCAGTATTTT. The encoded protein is CASSPPGAGTDTQYF. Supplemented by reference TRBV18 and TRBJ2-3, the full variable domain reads NAGVMQNPRHLVRRRGQEARLRCSPMKGHSHVYWYRQLPEEGLKFMVYLQKENIIDESGMPKERFSAEFPKEGPSILRIQQVVRGDSAAYFCASSPPGAGTDTQYFGPGTRLTVL.

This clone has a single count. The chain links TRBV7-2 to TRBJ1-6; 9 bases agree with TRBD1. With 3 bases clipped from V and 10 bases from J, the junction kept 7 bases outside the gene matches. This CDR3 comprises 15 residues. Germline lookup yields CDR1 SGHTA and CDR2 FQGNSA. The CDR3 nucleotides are TGTGCCAGCAGCTTTCGAACAGGGGGCTTATCACCCCTCCACTTT. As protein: CASSFRTGGLSPLHF.

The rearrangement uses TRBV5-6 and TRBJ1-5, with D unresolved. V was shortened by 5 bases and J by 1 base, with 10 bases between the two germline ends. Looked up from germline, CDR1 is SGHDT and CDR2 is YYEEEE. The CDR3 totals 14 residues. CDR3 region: CASRLMNSNQPQHF. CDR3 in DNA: TGTGCCAGCAGGCTCATGAACAGCAATCAGCCCCAGCATTTT.

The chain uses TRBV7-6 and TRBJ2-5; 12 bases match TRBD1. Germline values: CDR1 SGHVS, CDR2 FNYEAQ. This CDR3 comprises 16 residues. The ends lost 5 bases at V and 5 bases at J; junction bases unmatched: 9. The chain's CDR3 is CASSPLPGQGAETQYF. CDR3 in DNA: TGTGCCAGCAGCCCTCTCCCGGGACAGGGGGCGGAGACCCAGTACTTC.

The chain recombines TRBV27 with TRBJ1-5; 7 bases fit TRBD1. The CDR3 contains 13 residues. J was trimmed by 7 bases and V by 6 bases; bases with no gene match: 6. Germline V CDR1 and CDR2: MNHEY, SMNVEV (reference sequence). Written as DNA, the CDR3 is TGTGCCAGCAGCTCACAGGGGAGACAGCCCCAGCATTTT. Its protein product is CASSSQGRQPQHF.

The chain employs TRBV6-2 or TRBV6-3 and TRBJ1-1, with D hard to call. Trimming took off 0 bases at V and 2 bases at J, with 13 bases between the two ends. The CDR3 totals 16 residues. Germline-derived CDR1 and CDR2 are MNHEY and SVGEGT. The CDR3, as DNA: TGTGCCAGCAGTTACTCGGGTACAGAGAGCAACACTGAAGCTTTCTTT. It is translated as CASSYSGTESNTEAFF.

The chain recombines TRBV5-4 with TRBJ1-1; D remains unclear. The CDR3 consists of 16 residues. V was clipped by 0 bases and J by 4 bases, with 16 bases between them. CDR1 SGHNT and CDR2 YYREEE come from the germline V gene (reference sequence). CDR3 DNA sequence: TGTGCCAGCAGCTTGGAAGTGGCGGGGTCGGCCACTGAAGCTTTCTTT. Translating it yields CASSLEVAGSATEAFF.

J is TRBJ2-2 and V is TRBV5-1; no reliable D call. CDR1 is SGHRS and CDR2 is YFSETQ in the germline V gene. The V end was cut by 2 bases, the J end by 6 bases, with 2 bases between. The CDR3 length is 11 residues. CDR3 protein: CASSFAGELFF. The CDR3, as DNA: TGCGCCAGCAGCTTTGCCGGGGAGCTGTTTTTT. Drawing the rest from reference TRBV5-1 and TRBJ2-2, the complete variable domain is KAGVTQTPRYLIKTRGQQVTLSCSPISGHRSVSWYQQTPGQGLQFLFEYFSETQRNKGNFPGRFSGRQFSNSRSEMNVSTLELGDSALYLCASSFAGELFFGEGSRLTVL.

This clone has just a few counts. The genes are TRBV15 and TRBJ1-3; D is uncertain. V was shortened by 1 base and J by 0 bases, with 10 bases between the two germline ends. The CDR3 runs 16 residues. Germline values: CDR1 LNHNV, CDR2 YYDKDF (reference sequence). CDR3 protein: CATSRGQSSSGNTIYF. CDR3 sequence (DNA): TGTGCCACCAGCAGAGGCCAGTCGAGCTCTGGAAACACCATATATTTT.

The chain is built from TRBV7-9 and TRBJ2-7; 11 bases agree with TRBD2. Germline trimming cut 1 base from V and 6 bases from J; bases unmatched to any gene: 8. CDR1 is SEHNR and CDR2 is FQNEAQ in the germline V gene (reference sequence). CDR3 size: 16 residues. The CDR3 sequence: CASSLGLLAGGSEQYF. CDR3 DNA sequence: TGTGCCAGCAGCTTAGGTCTCCTAGCGGGGGGTAGCGAGCAGTACTTC.

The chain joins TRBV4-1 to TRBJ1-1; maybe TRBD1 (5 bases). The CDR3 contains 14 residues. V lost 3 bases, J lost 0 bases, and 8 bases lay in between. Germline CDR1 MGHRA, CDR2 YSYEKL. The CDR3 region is CASSQTALNTEAFF. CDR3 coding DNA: TGCGCCAGCAGCCAGACAGCTTTGAACACTGAAGCTTTCTTT.

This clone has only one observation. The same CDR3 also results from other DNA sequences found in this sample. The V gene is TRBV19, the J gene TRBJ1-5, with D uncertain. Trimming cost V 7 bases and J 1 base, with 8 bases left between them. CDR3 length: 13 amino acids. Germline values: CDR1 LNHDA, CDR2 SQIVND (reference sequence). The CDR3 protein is CASTTVSNQPQHF. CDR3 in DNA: TGTGCCAGTACTACAGTAAGCAATCAGCCCCAGCATTTT.

The CDR3 spells CASSYRPAATNEKLFF. The CDR3 DNA sequence: TGTGCCAGCAGTTACCGGCCGGCGGCAACTAATGAAAAACTGTTTTTT. The chain uses TRBV6-5 and TRBJ1-4; D unclear. The V gene lost 2 bases and the J gene lost 0 bases, with 10 bases spanning the gap. The CDR3 is made up of 16 amino acids. CDR1 and CDR2 (germline): MNHEY, SVGAGI.

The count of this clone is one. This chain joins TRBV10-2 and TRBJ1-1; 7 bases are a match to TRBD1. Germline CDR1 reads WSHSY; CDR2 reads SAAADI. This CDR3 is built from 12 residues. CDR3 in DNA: TGCGCGACAGGGTTAGTGAACACTGAAGCTTTCTTT. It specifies CATGLVNTEAFF.

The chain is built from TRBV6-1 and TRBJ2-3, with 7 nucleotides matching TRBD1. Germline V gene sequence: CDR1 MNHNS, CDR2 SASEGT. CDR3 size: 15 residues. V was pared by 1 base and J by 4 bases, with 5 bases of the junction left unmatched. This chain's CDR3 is CASSEDTGAADTQYF. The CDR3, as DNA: TGTGCCAGCAGTGAAGATACAGGGGCAGCAGATACGCAGTATTTT.

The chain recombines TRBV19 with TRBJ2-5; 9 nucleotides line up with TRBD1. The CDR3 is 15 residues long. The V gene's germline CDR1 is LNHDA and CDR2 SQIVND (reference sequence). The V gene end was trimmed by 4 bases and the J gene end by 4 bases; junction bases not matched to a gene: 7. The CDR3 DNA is TGTGCCAGTAGTACATACAGGGGGCTCGGAGAGACCCAGTACTTC. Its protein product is CASSTYRGLGETQYF.

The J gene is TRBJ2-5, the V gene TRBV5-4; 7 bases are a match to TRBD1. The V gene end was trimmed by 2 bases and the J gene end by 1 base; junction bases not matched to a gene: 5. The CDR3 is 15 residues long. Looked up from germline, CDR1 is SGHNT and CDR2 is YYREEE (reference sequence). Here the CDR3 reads CASSLVGTAQETQYF. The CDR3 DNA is TGTGCCAGCAGCTTAGTGGGGACAGCCCAAGAGACCCAGTACTTC.

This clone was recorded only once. The CDR3 region is CASHRAPSGNTIYF. In nucleotides, the CDR3 is TGTGCCAGCCACCGGGCCCCCTCTGGAAACACCATATATTTT. This chain links TRBV19 with TRBJ1-3; no definite D call. The V end was cut by 9 bases, the J end by 0 bases, with 12 bases between. Germline CDR1 LNHDA, CDR2 SQIVND (reference sequence). The CDR3 has 14 amino acids. The full variable domain, with the rest looked up from reference TRBV19 and TRBJ1-3, is DGGITQSPKYLFRKEGQNVTLSCEQNLNHDAMYWYRQDPGQGLRLIYYSQIVNDFQKGDIAEGYSVSREKKESFPLTVTSAQKNPTAFYLCASHRAPSGNTIYFGEGSWLTVV.

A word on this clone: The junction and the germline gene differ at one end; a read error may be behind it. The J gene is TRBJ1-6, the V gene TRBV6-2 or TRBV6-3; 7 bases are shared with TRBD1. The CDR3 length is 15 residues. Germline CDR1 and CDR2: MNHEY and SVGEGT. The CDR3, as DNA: TGTGCCAGCAGTAACTCCGGGACAGCGAATTCACCCCTCCACTTT. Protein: CASSNSGTANSPLHF.